This T cell receptor (beta chain) is drawn from a study of liver allograft versus peripheral blood T cells (dated by TCRdb to 2019 to 2021). The study in broad terms: The study compared T cell receptor repertoires found within transplanted livers against repertoires in the peripheral blood of liver transplant recipients.

These reads were obtained on an Illumina MiSeq. TCRdb cleaned the public reads at Q25 with fastp, built clones with MiXCR and kept in-frame beta chains. Entries are consolidated by CDR3 protein sequence, retaining the most common genes and DNA. The sample yields around 10,000 distinct CDR3 sequences; 15% to 20% were counted once. Of the sample, 1.5% to 2% is held by the ten largest clones. Taken from cysteine to phenylalanine, the CDR3 has 13 residues. Here the CDR3 DNA is all that survives: 39 bases in frame from base 1. V gives up 0 bases and J gives up 6 bases, and the segment between their germline ends measures 8 bases. As encoded in the germline V gene, CDR1 is SGDLS while CDR2 is YYNGEE. Results the study describes overall, beyond this receptor: According to the report, the T cell receptor repertoires detected in peripheral blood were different from the repertoires found inside liver allografts.

This clonotype was detected many times. The antigen it recognizes is unknown. Per-base quality was not reported, and no clone a single base away is much larger than it. The V and J segments used are TRBV9 and TRBJ2-3, and the D gene may be TRBD1, 6 bases matching. This receptor was identified in a human patient who had a liver transplant. Some T cells may have been brought in with the graft after a transplant. The DNA reads as follows: TGTGCCAGCAGCGTAGGGGGGCCGGATACGCAGTATTTT. This translates into CASSVGGPDTQYF.